One TCR beta chain is described in this entry. This sample is drawn from a study of control samples from healthy donors and cancer patients. The protocol was immunoSEQ multiplex PCR, while the TCRdb copy is restricted to in-frame clones and leaves out a portion. The sample records 70,000 to 80,000 clones, roughly 82% being singletons. The junction had 4 bases not matched to a gene; V was cut back by 6 bases and J by 6 bases. The CDR3 covers 13 residues. The germline V gene encodes CDR1 LNHDA and CDR2 SQIVND (reference sequence). J is TRBJ1-5 and V is TRBV19, with TRBD1 matching over 8 bases. Sequencing input: blood. The receptor was isolated from a man in his fifties in good health. CDR3 amino acids: CASSRQGTQPQHF. In nucleotides, the CDR3 is TGTGCCAGTAGCCGACAGGGGACTCAGCCCCAGCATTTT. Based on the CDR3 plus reference TRBV19 and TRBJ1-5, the full variable domain is DGGITQSPKYLFRKEGQNVTLSCEQNLNHDAMYWYRQDPGQGLRLIYYSQIVNDFQKGDIAEGYSVSREKKESFPLTVTSAQKNPTAFYLCASSRQGTQPQHFGDGTRLSIL.